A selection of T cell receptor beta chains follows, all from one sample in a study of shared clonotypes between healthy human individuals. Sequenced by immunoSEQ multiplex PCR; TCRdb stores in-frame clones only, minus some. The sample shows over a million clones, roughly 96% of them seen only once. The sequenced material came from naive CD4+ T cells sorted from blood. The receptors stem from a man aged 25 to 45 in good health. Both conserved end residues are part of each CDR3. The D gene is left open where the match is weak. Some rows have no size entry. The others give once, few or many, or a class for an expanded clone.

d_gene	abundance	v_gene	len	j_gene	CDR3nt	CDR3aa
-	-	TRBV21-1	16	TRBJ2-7	TGTGCCAGCAGCACCTCCCGAGGCGGGAGACGTGACGAGCAGTACTTC	CASSTSRGGRRDEQYF
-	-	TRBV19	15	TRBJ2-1	TGTGCCAGTAGCCCCTGGGGTAGAAGCCTCAATGAGCAGTTCTTC	CASSPWGRSLNEQFF
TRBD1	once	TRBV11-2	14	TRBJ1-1	TGTGCCAGCAGCCCTCGGACAGGGCTAACTGAAGCTTTCTTT	CASSPRTGLTEAFF
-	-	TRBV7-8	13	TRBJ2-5	TGTGCCAGCAGCTTAGCCAGACAAGAGACCCAGTACTTC	CASSLARQETQYF
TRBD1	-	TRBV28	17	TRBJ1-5	TGTGCCAGCAGTCCTCACCAGGGACAGGGGGTCAATCAGCCCCAGCATTTT	CASSPHQGQGVNQPQHF
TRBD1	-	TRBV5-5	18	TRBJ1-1	TGTGCCAGCAGCTTGCCCGGGACAGGTATGGCCGGACGTACTGAAGCTTTCTTT	CASSLPGTGMAGRTEAFF
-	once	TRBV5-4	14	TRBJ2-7	TGTGCCAGCAGCCCGACTAGGGTGGGCGGCGAGCAGTACTTC	CASSPTRVGGEQYF
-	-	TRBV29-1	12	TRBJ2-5	TGCAGCGTTGCTTGGCAGCAAGAGACCCAGTACTTC	CSVAWQQETQYF
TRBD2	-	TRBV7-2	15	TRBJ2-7	TGTGCCAGCAGCCCGAGTAGCGGGAGGGACCACGAGCAGTACTTC	CASSPSSGRDHEQYF
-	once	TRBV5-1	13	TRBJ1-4	TGCGCCAGCAGCCAGAACACGGGTGAAAAACTGTTTTTT	CASSQNTGEKLFF
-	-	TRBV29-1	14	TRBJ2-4	TGCAGCGTTGAAGATCCAGGGATCGGTGACATTCAGTACTTC	CSVEDPGIGDIQYF
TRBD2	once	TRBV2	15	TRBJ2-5	TGTGCCAGCAGTTTAGCGGGAGGGCCTCAAGAGACCCAGTACTTC	CASSLAGGPQETQYF
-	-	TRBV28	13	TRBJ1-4	TGTGCCAGCAGTTTGCCTCCTAATGAAAAACTGTTTTTT	CASSLPPNEKLFF
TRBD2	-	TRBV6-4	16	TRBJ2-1	TGTGCCAGCAGTCGGACTAGCGGAACCTCCTACAATGAGCAGTTCTTC	CASSRTSGTSYNEQFF
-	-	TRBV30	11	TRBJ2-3	TGTGCCTGGAGTGGGAAAGATACGCAGTATTTT	CAWSGKDTQYF
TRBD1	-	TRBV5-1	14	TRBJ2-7	TGCGCCAGCAGCTTAACAGGGGGCCCCTACGAGCAGTACTTC	CASSLTGGPYEQYF
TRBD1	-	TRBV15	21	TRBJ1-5	TGTGCCACCAGCAGAGCCGGAGGGCGACGACAGGGGGCAATCCGCAATCAGCCCCAGCATTTT	CATSRAGGRRQGAIRNQPQHF
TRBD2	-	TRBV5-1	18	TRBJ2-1	TGCGCCAGCAGCTTGGAGCTAGCGGGAGGGCCTTTGTACAATGAGCAGTTCTTC	CASSLELAGGPLYNEQFF
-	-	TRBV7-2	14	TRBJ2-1	TGTGCCAGCAGCCCCGGGGTTAGCTACAATGAGCAGTTCTTC	CASSPGVSYNEQFF
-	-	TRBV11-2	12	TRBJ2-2	TGTGCCAGCAGCTCGGGAGTCGGGGAGCTGTTTTTT	CASSSGVGELFF
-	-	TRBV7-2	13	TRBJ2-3	TGTGCCAGCAGCTTAGCACACTTAGATACGCAGTATTTT	CASSLAHLDTQYF
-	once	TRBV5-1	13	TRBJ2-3	TGCGCCAGCAGCTTGGGACAGCTAGATACGCAGTATTTT	CASSLGQLDTQYF
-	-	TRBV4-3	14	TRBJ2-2	TGCGCCAGCAGCTCGTTCCAGGGTCCCGGGGAGCTGTTTTTT	CASSSFQGPGELFF
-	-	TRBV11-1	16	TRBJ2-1	TGTGCCAGCAGCTTCAAGTCGAGCGGCCCCTACAATGAGCAGTTCTTC	CASSFKSSGPYNEQFF
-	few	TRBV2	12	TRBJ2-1	TGTGCCCGGGACGGGAGTTCCAATGAGCAGTTCTTC	CARDGSSNEQFF
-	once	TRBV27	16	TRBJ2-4	TGTGCCAGCAGTTTAACGGGGATGCTAGCCAAAAACATTCAGTACTTC	CASSLTGMLAKNIQYF
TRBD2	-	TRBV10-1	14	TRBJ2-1	TGCGCCAGCAATAATGCGGGAGACGCCAATGAGCAGTTCTTC	CASNNAGDANEQFF
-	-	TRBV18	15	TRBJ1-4	TGTGCCAGCTCACCACCGCACAGATCTAATGAAAAACTGTTTTTT	CASSPPHRSNEKLFF
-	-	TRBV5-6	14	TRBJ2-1	TGTGCCAGCAGCGCAGGCCTAGGGTTGGATGAGCAGTTCTTC	CASSAGLGLDEQFF
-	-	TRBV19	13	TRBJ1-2	TGTGCCAGTCAACGGCGGCGAAACTATGGCTACACCTTC	CASQRRRNYGYTF
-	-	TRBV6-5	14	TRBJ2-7	TGTGCCAGCAGTTACTCGGGCTGGACCTACGAGCAGTACTTC	CASSYSGWTYEQYF
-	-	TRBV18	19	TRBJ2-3	TGTGCCAGCTCACCAGGGTGGGCAGGGGCAGTCATAATCACAGATACGCAGTATTTT	CASSPGWAGAVIITDTQYF
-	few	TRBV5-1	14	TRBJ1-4	TGCGCCAGCAGCTTGGAAGACTTGAGTGAAAAACTGTTTTTT	CASSLEDLSEKLFF
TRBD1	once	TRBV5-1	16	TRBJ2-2	TGCGCCAGCAGCTTGGCCGGACAGGCGAACACCGGGGAGCTGTTTTTT	CASSLAGQANTGELFF
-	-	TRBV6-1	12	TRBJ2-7	TGTGCCAGCAGTGAAGCCGACTACGAGCAGTACTTC	CASSEADYEQYF
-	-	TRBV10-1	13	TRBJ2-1	TGCGCCAGCAGAATTACTAGGTTCGGTGAGCAGTTCTTC	CASRITRFGEQFF
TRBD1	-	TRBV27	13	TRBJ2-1	TGTGCCAGCAGTTTATACAGGGGGAATGAGCAGTTCTTC	CASSLYRGNEQFF
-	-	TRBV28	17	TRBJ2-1	TGTGCCAGCAGCCGGAGGTCGGGTAGCGGCCTTTACAATGAGCAGTTCTTC	CASSRRSGSGLYNEQFF
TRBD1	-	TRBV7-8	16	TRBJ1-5	TGTGCCAGCAGCTTAGCCGGGACAGGGTCAGGCCAGCCCCAGCATTTT	CASSLAGTGSGQPQHF
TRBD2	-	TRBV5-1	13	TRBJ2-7	TGCGCCAGCAGCCGGGACTATTCCTACGAGCAGTACTTC	CASSRDYSYEQYF
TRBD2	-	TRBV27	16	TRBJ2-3	TGTGCCAGCAGTAGACCGGGACTAGAGACCACAGATACGCAGTATTTT	CASSRPGLETTDTQYF
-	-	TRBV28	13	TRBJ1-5	TGTGCCAGCAGGTTGGCCGCGAATCCACTCCAGCATTTT	CASRLAANPLQHF
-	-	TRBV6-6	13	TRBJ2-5	TGTGCCAGCAGCCACGGGTGGGAGAGGAGCCAGTACTTC	CASSHGWERSQYF
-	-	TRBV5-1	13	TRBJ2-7	TGCGCCAGCAGCTTGGGACTTCTCCGCGAGCAGTACTTC	CASSLGLLREQYF
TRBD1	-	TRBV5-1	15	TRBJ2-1	TGCGCCAGCAGCTTGGTACCCTCAGGGGGCAATGAGCAGTTCTTC	CASSLVPSGGNEQFF
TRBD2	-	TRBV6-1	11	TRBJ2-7	TGTGCCACCAGGGCGGGCGGGGGGCAGTACTTC	CATRAGGGQYF
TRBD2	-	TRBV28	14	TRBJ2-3	TGTGCCAGCGAGGAACTAGCGGGCACAGATACGCAGTATTTT	CASEELAGTDTQYF
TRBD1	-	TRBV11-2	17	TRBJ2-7	TGTGCCAGCAGCGCCCATACGCTTAGGGGGCCGATCTACGAGCAGTACTTC	CASSAHTLRGPIYEQYF
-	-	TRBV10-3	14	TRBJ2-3	TGTGCCATCAGTGATCCAGGGTTTACAGATACGCAGTATTTT	CAISDPGFTDTQYF
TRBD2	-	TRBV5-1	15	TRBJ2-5	TGCGCCAGCAGACTAGCGGGAGGGACCCAAGAGACCCAGTACTTC	CASRLAGGTQETQYF
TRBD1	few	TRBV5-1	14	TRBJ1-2	TGCGCCAGCAGCCCAGGGGGCAGGACTCAGGGCTACACCTTC	CASSPGGRTQGYTF
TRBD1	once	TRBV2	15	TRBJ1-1	TGTGCCAGCAGTGAAAGGCGGCAGGGGGATTTGGAGGCTTTCTTT	CASSERRQGDLEAFF
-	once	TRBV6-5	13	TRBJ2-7	TGTGCCAGCATGGTTCGCCGCTCCTACGAGCAGTACTTC	CASMVRRSYEQYF
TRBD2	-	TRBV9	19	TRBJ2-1	TGTGCCAGCAGCGTAGACCCCCCTCTTAGCGGGAGAAGCAACAATGAGCAGTTCTTC	CASSVDPPLSGRSNNEQFF
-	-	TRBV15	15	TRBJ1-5	TGTGCCACCAGCAGAGAGAGAGATAGCAATCAGCCCCAGCATTTT	CATSRERDSNQPQHF
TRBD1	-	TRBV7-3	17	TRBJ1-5	TGTGCCAGCAGCTTAACGAGACAGGGGGCAGGTAATCAGCCCCAGCATTTT	CASSLTRQGAGNQPQHF
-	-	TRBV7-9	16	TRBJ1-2	TGTGCCAGCAGCAAGTTTGGGGGGGTTTACTACTATGGCTACACCTTC	CASSKFGGVYYYGYTF
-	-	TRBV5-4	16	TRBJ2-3	TGTGCCAGCAGCTTGGCCGGGAGACAGGTTACAGATACGCAGTATTTT	CASSLAGRQVTDTQYF